This T cell receptor beta chain is from a study of Ad26.COV2.S vaccination and SARS-CoV-2 variants. Across the whole study: Ad26.COV2.S shots went into the muscle once or twice, 56 days apart.

On this clone: What it binds is unknown.

The study, taken as a whole, reports: Non-spike TCR breadth did not differ much between vaccine and placebo recipients. Reported findings describe substantial breadth in spike-specific CD8+ and CD4+ T cell responses following vaccination.

Here immunoSEQ multiplex PCR was the method, and the copy in TCRdb shows in-frame clones only, minus some. The sample shows under 400,000 clones, over 75% of them seen only once. The germline V gene encodes CDR1 SGHKS and CDR2 YYEKEE (reference sequence). Between the trimmed V and J ends, which lost 6 bases and 3 bases, there was a span of 16 bases. The CDR3 length is 15 residues. Specified treatment: 15 to 20 received Ad26.COV2.S at low or high dose, single or two shots; about 5 received placebo; per-sample allocation not given. Sampling was performed 63 days after the first vaccine or placebo injection.

This chain links TRBV5-5 with TRBJ1-5, with TRBD1 as a possible D gene (6 bases). This TCR was sampled from a person aged 18-65 years who received the Ad26.COV2.S COVID-19 vaccine or a placebo. The sample here was peripheral blood, taken in a trial of Ad26.COV2.S vaccine versus placebo. For the CDR3, the DNA is TGTGCCAGCATCCGGGGGGCTTCCCACAATCAGCCCCAGCATTTT. This sequence encodes CASIRGASHNQPQHF.